These 27 T cell receptor beta chains were all obtained from the same sample, sequenced in a study of T cell clonality in common variable immunodeficiency. The data were produced by immunoSEQ multiplex PCR, yet TCRdb's version contains in-frame clones alone and is incomplete. Altogether about 81,000 clones were found in the sample, and no singletons occur. Sequencing was done on a sample of peripheral blood mononuclear cells. The receptors originated from a person aged 18-69 years in good health.

Many counts were recorded for this clone. The read terminates 3 residues ahead of where the CDR3 ends, so the germline J gene completes it. V and J are TRBV5-1 and TRBJ2-5, with D tentatively TRBD1 (6 bases). This CDR3 has 15 amino acids. Trimming removed 6 bases at V and 4 bases at J, with 19 bases between. Per the germline V gene, CDR1 is SGHRS and CDR2 is YFSETQ. The CDR3 DNA, read in part, is TGCGCCAGCATCGGGCAGGGGTCTTCTGGAGAGACC. The encoded protein is CASIGQGSSGET. The entire CDR3 sequence reads CASIGQGSSGETQYF.

Ten or more counts support this clone. The read ends 3 residues before the CDR3 terminus; that terminus is restored from the germline J gene. The V gene is TRBV19, the J gene TRBJ1-1; D possibly corresponds to TRBD1 (5 bases). This CDR3 region has 13 residues. V shed 6 bases and J shed 3 bases, with 11 bases lying between them. Germline V gene sequence: CDR1 LNHDA, CDR2 SQIVND (reference sequence). Incomplete CDR3 DNA: TGTGCCAGTAGCTCAACAGGAGACACTGAA. Protein product: CASSSTGDTE. The CDR3 in full is CASSSTGDTEAFF.

This clone was seen repeatedly, ten times or more. The observed sequence ends 3 residues before the CDR3 terminus, with the missing tail filled in from the germline J gene. V is TRBV5-6 and J is TRBJ2-3; D remains unclear. The CDR3 contains 11 residues. Germline values: CDR1 SGHDT, CDR2 YYEEEE. The CDR3 bases that were read are TGTGCCAGCAGCTTGGGACTCACG. Protein product: CASSLGLT. The CDR3, in full, reads CASSLGLTQYF.

The table lists this clone with many counts. The missing CDR3 end, 3 residues past where the read stops, is filled in from the germline J gene. The V call is TRBV19, the J call TRBJ1-5, with TRBD1 matching over 7 bases. CDR1 is LNHDA, CDR2 SQIVND, per germline (reference sequence). With V trimmed by 6 bases and J by 4 bases, 3 bases remained unmatched. There are 13 residues in the CDR3. CDR3 loop: CASRATGNQPQHF. Partial CDR3 DNA: TGTGCCAGTAGAGCGACAGGGAATCAGCCC.

This clone was observed at least ten times. The CDR3 end falls 3 residues outside the read, so it is completed with the germline J gene. The chain carries TRBV2 and TRBJ1-2; 7 positions match TRBD1. Germline values: CDR1 SNHLY, CDR2 FYNNEI. The trim removed 6 bases at V and 4 bases at J, leaving 5 bases unmatched. The CDR3 sequence is 13 residues long. The CDR3 DNA, read in part, is TGTGCCAGCAGGACAGGGAAACCCTATGGC. Its protein product is CASRTGKPYG. The entire CDR3 sequence reads CASRTGKPYGYTF.

The table lists this clone with many counts. The observed sequence ends 3 residues before the CDR3 terminus, with the missing tail filled in from the germline J gene. V gene TRBV2 combines with J gene TRBJ2-7; D possibly corresponds to TRBD1 (7 bases). Trimming shortened V by 8 bases and J by 5 bases, and 19 bases separated the two germline ends. The CDR3 sequence is 14 residues long. CDR1 is SNHLY, CDR2 FYNNEI, per germline. The CDR3 here is CASDSQGGGHEQYF. The CDR3 bases that were read are TGTGCCAGCGATTCGCAGGGGGGTGGCCACGAG.

This clone was seen at least ten times. The read gets to within 3 residues of the CDR3 end, and the germline J gene fills in the rest. J is TRBJ2-7 and V is TRBV12-3 or TRBV12-4, with 15 positions matching TRBD2. This CDR3 region has 16 residues. With 2 bases clipped from V and 5 bases from J, the junction kept 4 bases outside the gene matches. The part of the CDR3 DNA that was read is TGTGCCAGCAGTTTACCCGGGACTAGCGGGAGGAACGAG. Its protein product is CASSLPGTSGRNE. From start to end, the CDR3 is CASSLPGTSGRNEQYF.

The table lists this clone with many counts. The read gets to within 3 residues of the CDR3 end, and the germline J gene fills in the rest. This rearrangement joins TRBV2 to TRBJ2-5; D might be TRBD2 (5 bases). The V end was cut by 7 bases, the J end by 3 bases, with 18 bases between. This CDR3 contains 15 residues. Per the germline V gene, CDR1 is SNHLY and CDR2 is FYNNEI. Partial CDR3 DNA: TGTGCCAGCACCAGCAGCGGTCTCTTCAAAGAGACC. It is translated as CASTSSGLFKET. The CDR3 in its entirety is CASTSSGLFKETQYF.

This clone was detected many times. From the germline J gene comes the end of the CDR3, since the read stops 3 residues before it. The chain recombines TRBV14 with TRBJ2-7; D gene ambiguous. Germline V lookup: CDR1 SGHDN, CDR2 FVKESK. V lost 4 bases, J lost 1 base, and 17 bases lay in between. The CDR3 has 16 residues. CDR3 region: CASSPFVRQASYEQYF. Partial CDR3 DNA: TGTGCCAGCAGCCCCTTTGTTCGTCAGGCGTCCTACGAG.

This clone has a count of ten or more. The read ends 3 residues before the CDR3 terminus; that terminus is restored from the germline J gene. The J gene is TRBJ2-7, the V gene TRBV15; TRBD1 aligns across 8 bases. The germline gives CDR1 LNHNV, CDR2 YYDKDF (reference sequence). The CDR3 length is 15 residues. Losses at the gene ends were 0 bases for V and 4 bases for J; bases not matched to a gene: 5. CDR3 loop: CATSRDGTGEYEQYF. The sequenced part of the CDR3 DNA is TGTGCCACCAGCAGAGACGGGACAGGCGAGTACGAG.

Ten or more counts support this clone. The observed sequence ends 3 residues before the CDR3 terminus, with the missing tail filled in from the germline J gene. The chain combines TRBV29-1 with TRBJ2-7, with 8 bases identical to TRBD1. The CDR3 runs to 11 residues. Germline V lookup: CDR1 SQVTM, CDR2 ANQGSEA. After removal of 7 bases from V and 3 bases from J, the junction contained 2 bases not matched to a gene. The CDR3 here is CSAGQGYEQYF. The CDR3 DNA, read in part, is TGCAGCGCTGGACAGGGCTACGAG.

This clone was found many times. The sequenced fragment ends 3 residues before the CDR3 boundary, so the rest is inferred from the germline J gene. V usage is TRBV20-1 and J usage is TRBJ1-2; D is unresolved. The germline V gene has CDR1 DFQATT and CDR2 SNEGSKA (reference sequence). Trimming stripped 7 bases from V and 2 bases from J, with 11 bases between. CDR3 length: 12 amino acids. The covered CDR3 bases are TGCAGTGTTCCCCTCCGGAACTATGGC. This encodes CSVPLRNYG. The full CDR3 protein is CSVPLRNYGYTF.

The sample holds many counts of this clone. The read falls 3 residues short of the CDR3 end, and the missing part is taken from the germline J gene. The chain carries TRBV20-1 and TRBJ1-3; TRBD1 is a possible D gene (6 bases). V lost 7 bases, J lost 1 base, and 11 bases lay in between. Germline V lookup: CDR1 DFQATT, CDR2 SNEGSKA (reference sequence). CDR3 length: 13 residues. The CDR3 loop reads CSVGGRSGNTIYF. The covered CDR3 bases are TGCAGTGTGGGGGGGCGGTCTGGAAACACC.

This clone was picked up many times. The read ends 3 residues early relative to the CDR3; the germline J gene fills the gap. J is TRBJ2-2 and V is TRBV19, with 14 bases matching TRBD2. In germline, CDR1 is LNHDA, CDR2 SQIVND (reference sequence). The CDR3 extends over 18 amino acids. The junction had 6 bases not matched to a gene; V was cut back by 5 bases and J by 1 base. Partial CDR3 DNA: TGTGCCAGTAGTGGGACTAGCGGGAGAGCAAGGAACACCGGGGAG. It encodes CASSGTSGRARNTGE. In full, the CDR3 reads CASSGTSGRARNTGELFF.

This clone was found many times. With the read ending 3 residues before the CDR3 end, the germline J gene is used to fill in that end. The genes are TRBV20-1 and TRBJ2-3; 9 bases align to TRBD2. The CDR3 length is 14 residues. V lost 1 base, J lost 2 bases, and 1 base stayed unmatched. Germline assignment: CDR1 DFQATT and CDR2 SNEGSKA (reference sequence). The CDR3 sequence: CSARVAGVTDTQYF. Partial CDR3 DNA: TGCAGTGCTAGAGTAGCGGGAGTCACAGATACG.

This clone was recorded at least ten times. The sequenced fragment ends 3 residues before the CDR3 boundary, so the rest is inferred from the germline J gene. The rearrangement joins TRBV20-1 to TRBJ2-5; TRBD2 matches 10 bases. V was clipped by 1 base and J by 5 bases; unmatched bases: 13. CDR1 and CDR2 (germline): DFQATT, SNEGSKA (reference sequence). This CDR3 has 17 residues. The CDR3 sequence is CSARVSSGRVFGETQYF. The part of the CDR3 DNA that was read is TGCAGTGCTAGAGTTTCGAGCGGGAGGGTCTTTGGGGAGACC.

This clone came up a few times. The read comes to an end 3 residues before the CDR3 does, leaving the germline J gene to fill in the end. The chain recombines TRBV7-2 with TRBJ2-3, with D possibly matching TRBD2 (5 bases). V gave up 5 bases and J gave up 3 bases, with 9 bases separating them. Germline V gene lookup returns CDR1 SGHTA and CDR2 FQGNSA. This CDR3 spans 13 amino acids. CDR3 DNA (partial): TGTGCCAGCAGCCCACTAGAAACAGATACG. It is translated as CASSPLETDT. The full CDR3 protein reads CASSPLETDTQYF.

This clone was picked up many times. The CDR3 end is not reached by the read, which stops 3 residues before it; the germline J gene fills it in. The chain carries TRBV19 and TRBJ1-4; D is ambiguous. CDR1 is LNHDA, CDR2 SQIVND, per germline (reference sequence). This CDR3 is built from 15 residues. The V end lost 5 bases, the J end lost 5 bases, and 15 bases lay between the germline ends. The part of the CDR3 DNA that was read is TGTGCCAGTAGTCGCCGAGACGGCGGCAATGAAAAA. Translating it yields CASSRRDGGNEK. The CDR3 reads in full as CASSRRDGGNEKLFF.

This clone has ten or more counts. The DNA ends 3 residues before the CDR3 does, and the rest of the CDR3 is filled in from the germline J gene. The chain is built from TRBV5-1 and TRBJ2-2; possibly TRBD2 for D (5 bases). Trimming pared 0 bases from V and 7 bases from J, leaving 13 bases between. Germline V gene data show CDR1 as SGHRS and CDR2 as YFSETQ. The CDR3 consists of 15 residues. The part of the CDR3 DNA that was read is TGCGCCAGCAGCTTGGCCGATCGGGGTCACGGGGAG. This sequence encodes CASSLADRGHGE. The CDR3 as a whole reads CASSLADRGHGELFF.

The table lists this clone with many counts. The CDR3 end lies 3 residues beyond the end of the read and is filled in from the germline J gene. The chain is built from TRBV20-1 and TRBJ1-1; 9 nucleotides match TRBD1. Germline loops: CDR1 DFQATT, CDR2 SNEGSKA (reference sequence). The CDR3 consists of 12 residues. CDR3 bases read: TGCAGTGCTCCGGGACAGGGAGCCGAA. Its translation is CSAPGQGAE. The whole CDR3 protein is CSAPGQGAEAFF.

Ten or more counts support this clone. Incomplete CDR3 DNA: TGTGCCAGCAGCCAAGATCCCGCTAGCGGATCCTACAATGAG. As protein: CASSQDPASGSYNE. The complete CDR3 sequence is CASSQDPASGSYNEQFF. The rearrangement uses TRBV14 and TRBJ2-1, with 7 bases matching TRBD2. With the read ending 3 residues before the CDR3 end, the germline J gene is used to fill in that end. The CDR3 runs 17 residues. V lost 0 bases and J lost 1; bases outside the gene matches: 6. Germline values: CDR1 SGHDN, CDR2 FVKESK.

This clone has a count of ten or more. The CDR3 protein is CASSDLSGRFAYNEQFF. The sequenced CDR3 bases are TGTGCCAGCAGTGACCTTAGCGGGAGGTTTGCCTACAATGAG. This chain uses TRBV6-4 with TRBJ2-1; TRBD2 matches at 10 bases. With the read ending 3 residues before the CDR3 end, the germline J gene is used to fill in that end. The J segment lost 2 bases and the V segment lost 2 bases, leaving 6 bases of the junction unmatched. CDR1 and CDR2 (germline): MRHNA, SNTAGT. There are 17 residues in the CDR3.

The sample holds many counts of this clone. The CDR3 end falls 3 residues outside the read, so it is completed with the germline J gene. The chain links TRBV20-1 to TRBJ1-5, with unresolved D. The CDR3 length is 14 residues. Germline V gene sequence: CDR1 DFQATT, CDR2 SNEGSKA (reference sequence). The germline V and J ends were trimmed by 0 bases and 6 bases, with 12 bases remaining between them. CDR3 residues: CSARDRRAVQPQHF. The covered CDR3 bases are TGCAGTGCTAGAGATCGTAGGGCTGTTCAGCCC.

This clone occurred many times. The CDR3 end lies 3 residues beyond the end of the read and is filled in from the germline J gene. This rearrangement joins TRBV5-1 to TRBJ2-5, with TRBD1 as a possible D gene (7 bases). V lost 7 bases to trimming and J lost 4 bases, with 20 bases between them. There are 15 residues in the CDR3. Per germline, CDR1 SGHRS and CDR2 YFSETQ. The part of the CDR3 DNA that was read is TGCGCCAGCCGTTCATCGACAGGGACTCTAGAGACC. It codes for CASRSSTGTLET. The full CDR3 is CASRSSTGTLETQYF.

This clone was seen ten or more times. The read terminates 3 residues ahead of where the CDR3 ends, so the germline J gene completes it. V gene TRBV12-3 or TRBV12-4 combines with J gene TRBJ1-2, with 8 bases lining up with TRBD1. This CDR3 contains 13 residues. CDR3 DNA, as far as it was read: TGTGCCAGCAGTACGAACAGGGGGGACGGC. Protein product: CASSTNRGDG. The CDR3, in full, reads CASSTNRGDGYTF.

This clone was detected ten times or more. The DNA ends 3 residues before the CDR3 does, and the rest of the CDR3 is filled in from the germline J gene. The chain employs TRBV11-3 and TRBJ2-5; 8 nucleotides line up with TRBD1. From germline, CDR1 is SGHNT and CDR2 YENEEA. V dropped 1 base and J dropped 1; count of bases not matched to a gene: 2. The CDR3 is 15 amino acids. CDR3 amino acids: CASSLGQGAQETQYF. The covered CDR3 bases are TGTGCCAGCAGCTTAGGCCAGGGGGCCCAAGAGACC.

This clone was seen ten or more times. The read stops 3 residues short of the end of the CDR3; the missing end is completed from the germline J gene. The gene calls are TRBV19 and TRBJ1-5; the D is unclear. V was cut by 4 bases and J by 0 bases, with 7 bases left in between. Germline V gene data show CDR1 as LNHDA and CDR2 as SQIVND (reference sequence). The CDR3 is 14 residues long. The CDR3 here is CASSSVNSNQPQHF. The DNA read from the CDR3 is TGTGCCAGTAGTAGCGTGAATAGCAATCAGCCC. Looking up the rest from reference TRBV19 and TRBJ1-5 gives the full variable domain: DGGITQSPKYLFRKEGQNVTLSCEQNLNHDAMYWYRQDPGQGLRLIYYSQIVNDFQKGDIAEGYSVSREKKESFPLTVTSAQKNPTAFYLCASSSVNSNQPQHFGDGTRLSIL.